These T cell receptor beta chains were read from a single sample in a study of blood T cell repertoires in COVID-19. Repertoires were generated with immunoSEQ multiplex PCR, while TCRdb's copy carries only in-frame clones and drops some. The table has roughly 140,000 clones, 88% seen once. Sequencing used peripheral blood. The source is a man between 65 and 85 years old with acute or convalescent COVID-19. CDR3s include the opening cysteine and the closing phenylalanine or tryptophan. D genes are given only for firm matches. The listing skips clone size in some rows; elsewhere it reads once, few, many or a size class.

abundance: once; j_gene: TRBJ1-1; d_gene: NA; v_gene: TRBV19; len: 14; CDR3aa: CASTRGGISTEAFF; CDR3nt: TGTGCCAGTACCCGGGGGGGGATAAGCACTGAAGCTTTCTTT
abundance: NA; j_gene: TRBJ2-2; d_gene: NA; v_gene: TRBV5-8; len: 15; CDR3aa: CASSLLVTVTGELFF; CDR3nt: TGTGCCAGCAGCTTACTCGTGACAGTTACCGGGGAGCTGTTTTTT
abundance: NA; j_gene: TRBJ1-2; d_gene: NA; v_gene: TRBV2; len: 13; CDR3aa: CASRFQGGYGYTF; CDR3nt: TGTGCCAGCAGATTCCAGGGAGGTTATGGCTACACCTTC
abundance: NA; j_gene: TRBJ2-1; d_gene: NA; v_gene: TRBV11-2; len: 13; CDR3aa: CASSLEGYNEQFF; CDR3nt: TGTGCCAGCAGCTTGGAGGGATACAATGAGCAGTTCTTC
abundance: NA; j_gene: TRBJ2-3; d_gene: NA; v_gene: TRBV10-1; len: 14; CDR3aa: CASSESGHTDTQYF; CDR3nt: TGCGCCAGCAGTGAGTCGGGGCACACAGATACGCAGTATTTT
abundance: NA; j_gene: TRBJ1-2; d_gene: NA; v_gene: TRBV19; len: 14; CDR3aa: CASSIEEGPYGYTF; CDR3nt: TGTGCCAGTAGTATAGAGGAGGGGCCCTATGGCTACACCTTC
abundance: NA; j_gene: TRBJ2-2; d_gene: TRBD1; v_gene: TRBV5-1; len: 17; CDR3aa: CASRIQAGTGNTGELFF; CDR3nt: TGCGCCAGCAGGATCCAGGCCGGGACAGGGAACACCGGGGAGCTGTTTTTT
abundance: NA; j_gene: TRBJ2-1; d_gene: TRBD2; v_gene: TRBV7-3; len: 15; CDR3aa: CASSHKLAGVNEQFF; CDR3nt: TGTGCCAGCAGCCACAAACTAGCGGGAGTGAATGAGCAGTTCTTC
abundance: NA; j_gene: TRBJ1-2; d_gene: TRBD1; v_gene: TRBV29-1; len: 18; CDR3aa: CSVDGQGHQGLYGYGYTF; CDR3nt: TGCAGCGTGGATGGACAGGGGCATCAAGGCCTTTACGGCTATGGCTACACCTTC
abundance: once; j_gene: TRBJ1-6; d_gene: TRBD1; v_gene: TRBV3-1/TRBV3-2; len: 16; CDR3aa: CASSQGAGTGVSPLHF; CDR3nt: TGTGCCAGCAGCCAAGGGGCCGGGACAGGGGTCTCACCCCTCCACTTT
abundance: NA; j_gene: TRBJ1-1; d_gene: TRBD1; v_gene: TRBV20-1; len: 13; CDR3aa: CSASDRGNTEAFF; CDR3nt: TGCAGTGCTAGTGACAGGGGGAACACTGAAGCTTTCTTT
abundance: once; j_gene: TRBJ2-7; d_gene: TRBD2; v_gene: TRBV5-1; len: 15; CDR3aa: CASSSSGGRPYEQYF; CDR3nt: TGCGCCAGCAGCTCCTCGGGGGGGCGTCCCTACGAGCAGTACTTC
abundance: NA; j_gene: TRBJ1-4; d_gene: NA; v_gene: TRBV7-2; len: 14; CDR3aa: CASSLDGSGEKLFF; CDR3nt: TGTGCCAGCAGCTTAGATGGCTCGGGGGAAAAACTGTTTTTT
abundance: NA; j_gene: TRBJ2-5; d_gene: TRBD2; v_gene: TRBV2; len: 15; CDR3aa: CASTLAGMYQETQYF; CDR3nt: TGTGCCAGCACTCTAGCGGGAATGTACCAAGAGACCCAGTACTTC
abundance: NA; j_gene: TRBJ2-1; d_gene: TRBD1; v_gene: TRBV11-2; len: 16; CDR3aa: CASSLDGTETYNEQFF; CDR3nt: TGTGCCAGCAGCTTAGACGGGACAGAGACCTACAATGAGCAGTTCTTC
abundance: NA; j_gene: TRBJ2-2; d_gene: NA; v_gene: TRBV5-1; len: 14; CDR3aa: CASSLQAGDGELFF; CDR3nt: TGCGCCAGCAGCTTGCAAGCAGGCGACGGGGAGCTGTTTTTT
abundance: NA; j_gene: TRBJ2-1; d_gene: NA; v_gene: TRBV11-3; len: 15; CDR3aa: CASSPGFRSYNEQFF; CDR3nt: TGTGCCAGCAGCCCAGGGTTCCGCTCCTACAATGAGCAGTTCTTC
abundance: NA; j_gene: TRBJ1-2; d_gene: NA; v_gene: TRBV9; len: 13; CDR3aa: CASSVAEGRGYTF; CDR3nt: TGTGCCAGCAGCGTAGCCGAGGGGAGGGGCTACACCTTC
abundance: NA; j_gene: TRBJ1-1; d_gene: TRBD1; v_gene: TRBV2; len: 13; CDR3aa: CASKGQGVTEAFF; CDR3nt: TGTGCCAGCAAGGGACAGGGTGTCACTGAAGCTTTCTTT
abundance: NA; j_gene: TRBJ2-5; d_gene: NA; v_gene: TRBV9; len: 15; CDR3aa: CASSAAGGGRGTQYF; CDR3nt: TGTGCCAGCAGCGCCGCTGGGGGGGGGCGAGGGACCCAGTACTTC
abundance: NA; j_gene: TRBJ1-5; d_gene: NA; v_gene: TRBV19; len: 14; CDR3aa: CASSINRADQPQHF; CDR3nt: TGTGCCAGTAGTATAAACAGGGCGGATCAGCCCCAGCATTTT
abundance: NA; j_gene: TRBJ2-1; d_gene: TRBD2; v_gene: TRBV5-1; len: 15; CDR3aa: CASSSTSGAHNEQFF; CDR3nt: TGCGCCAGCAGCTCGACTAGCGGGGCCCACAATGAGCAGTTCTTC
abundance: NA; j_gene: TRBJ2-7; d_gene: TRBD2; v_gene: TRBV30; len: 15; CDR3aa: CAWAGASGSAYEQYF; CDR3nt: TGTGCCTGGGCAGGGGCTAGCGGGAGTGCCTACGAGCAGTACTTC
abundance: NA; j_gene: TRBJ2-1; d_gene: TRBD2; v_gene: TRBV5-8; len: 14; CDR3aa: CASSDRGAYNEQFF; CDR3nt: TGTGCCAGCAGCGACCGGGGGGCCTACAATGAGCAGTTCTTC
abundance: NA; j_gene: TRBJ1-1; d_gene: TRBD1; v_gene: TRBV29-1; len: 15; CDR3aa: CSVIRRTGPPGAAFF; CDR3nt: TGCAGCGTTATTCGACGGACAGGCCCCCCGGGGGCGGCTTTCTTT
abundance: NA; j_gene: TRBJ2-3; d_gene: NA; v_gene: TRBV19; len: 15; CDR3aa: CASSRLTGTTDTQYF; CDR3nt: TGTGCCAGTAGTAGACTAACAGGGACCACAGATACGCAGTATTTT
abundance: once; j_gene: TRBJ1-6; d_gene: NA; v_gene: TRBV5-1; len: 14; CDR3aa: CASSLGQYNSPLHF; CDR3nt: TGCGCCAGCAGCTTGGGGCAGTATAATTCACCCCTCCACTTT
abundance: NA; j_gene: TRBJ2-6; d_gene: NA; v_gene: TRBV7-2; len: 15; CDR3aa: CASSLESSGANVLTF; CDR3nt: TGTGCCAGCAGCTTAGAGAGCTCTGGGGCCAACGTCCTGACTTTC
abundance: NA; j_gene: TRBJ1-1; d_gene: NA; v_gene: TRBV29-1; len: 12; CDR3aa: CSHQEQGAEAFF; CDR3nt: TGCAGTCATCAGGAGCAAGGGGCTGAAGCTTTCTTT
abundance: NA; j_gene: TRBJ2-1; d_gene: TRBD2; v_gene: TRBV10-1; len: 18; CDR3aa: CASSVLGLAGVPYNEQFF; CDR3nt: TGCGCCAGCAGTGTACTAGGACTAGCGGGGGTCCCCTACAATGAGCAGTTCTTC
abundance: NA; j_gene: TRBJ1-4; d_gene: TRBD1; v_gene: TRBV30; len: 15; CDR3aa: CAWSARTGRGEKLFF; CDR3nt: TGTGCCTGGAGTGCCCGGACAGGCCGGGGAGAAAAACTGTTTTTT
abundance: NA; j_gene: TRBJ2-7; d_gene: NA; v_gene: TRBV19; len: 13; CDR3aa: CASSFQQGYGQYF; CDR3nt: TGTGCCAGTAGTTTTCAACAGGGATACGGGCAGTACTTC
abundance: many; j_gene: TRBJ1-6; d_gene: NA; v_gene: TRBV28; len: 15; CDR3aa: CASSTQVLDNSPLHF; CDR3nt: TGTGCCAGCAGTACACAGGTTTTAGATAATTCACCCCTCCACTTT
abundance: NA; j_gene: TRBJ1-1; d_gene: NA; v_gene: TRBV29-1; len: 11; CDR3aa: CVGGVDTEAFF; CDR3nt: TGCGTAGGAGGGGTGGACACTGAAGCTTTCTTT
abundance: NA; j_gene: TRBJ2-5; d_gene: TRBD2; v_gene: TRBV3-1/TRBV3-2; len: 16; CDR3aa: CASSPRTSGRVETQYF; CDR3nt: TGTGCCAGCAGCCCCCGGACTAGCGGGAGGGTAGAGACCCAGTACTTC
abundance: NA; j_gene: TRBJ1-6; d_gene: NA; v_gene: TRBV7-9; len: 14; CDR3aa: CASSFGTKNSPLHF; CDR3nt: TGTGCCAGCAGCTTCGGGACAAAGAATTCACCCCTCCACTTT